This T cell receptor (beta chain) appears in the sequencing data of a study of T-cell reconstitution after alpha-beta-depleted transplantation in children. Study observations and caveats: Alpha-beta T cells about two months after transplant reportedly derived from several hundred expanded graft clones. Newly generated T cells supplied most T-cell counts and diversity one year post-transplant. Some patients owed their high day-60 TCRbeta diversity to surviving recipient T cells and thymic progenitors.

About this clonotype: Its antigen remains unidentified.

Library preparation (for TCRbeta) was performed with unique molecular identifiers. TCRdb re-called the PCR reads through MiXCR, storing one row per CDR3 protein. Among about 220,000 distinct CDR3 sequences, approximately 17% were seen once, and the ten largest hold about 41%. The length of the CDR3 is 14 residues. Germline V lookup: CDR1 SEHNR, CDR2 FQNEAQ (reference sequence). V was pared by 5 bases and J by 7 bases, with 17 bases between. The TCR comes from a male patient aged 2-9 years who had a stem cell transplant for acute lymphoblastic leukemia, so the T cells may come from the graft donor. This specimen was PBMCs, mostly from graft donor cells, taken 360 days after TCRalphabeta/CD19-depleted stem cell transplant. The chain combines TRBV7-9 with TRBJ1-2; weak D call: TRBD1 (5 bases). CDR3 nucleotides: TGTGCCAGCAGCCGATTGACAGAGAGGAGTGGCTACACCTTC. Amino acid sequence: CASSRLTERSGYTF.